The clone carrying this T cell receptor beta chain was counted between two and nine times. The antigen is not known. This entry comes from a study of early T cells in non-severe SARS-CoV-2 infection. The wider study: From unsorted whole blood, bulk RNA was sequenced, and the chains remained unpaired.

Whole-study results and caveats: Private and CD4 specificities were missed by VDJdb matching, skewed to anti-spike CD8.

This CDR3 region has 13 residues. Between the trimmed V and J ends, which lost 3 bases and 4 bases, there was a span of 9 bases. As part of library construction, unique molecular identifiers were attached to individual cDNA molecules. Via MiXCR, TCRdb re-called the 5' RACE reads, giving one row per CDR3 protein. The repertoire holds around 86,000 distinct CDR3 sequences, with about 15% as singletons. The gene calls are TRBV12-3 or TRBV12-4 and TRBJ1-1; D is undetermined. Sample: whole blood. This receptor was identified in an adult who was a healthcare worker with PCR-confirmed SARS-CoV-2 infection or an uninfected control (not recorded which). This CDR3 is CASSFRPGTEAFF. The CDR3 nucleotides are TGTGCCAGCAGTTTTAGGCCCGGCACTGAAGCTTTCTTT.